What follows are 16 T cell receptor beta chains derived from one specimen sequenced in a study of CD8+ T cells in alopecia areata. Treatment given: oral pan-JAK inhibitor, 5-10 mg twice daily. RNA was isolated and reverse transcribed to cDNA, the sequencing template. TCRdb's table, derived via immunoSEQ multiplex PCR, lists solely in-frame clones and lacks some. The sample holds about 140,000 clones, around four fifths seen once. The material was CD8+ T cells sorted from blood, obtained at week 4, from a patient treated with tofacitinib. Receptor source: a human donor with alopecia areata.

The rearrangement uses TRBV7-9 and TRBJ1-1; maybe TRBD1 (5 bases). Germline CDR1 is SEHNR and CDR2 is FQNEAQ (reference sequence). This CDR3 has 14 amino acids. V was clipped by 5 bases and J by 8 bases, with 18 bases between them. Written as DNA, the CDR3 is TGTGCCAGCAGCGAGATACAGGACTACCCGGAAGCTTTCTTT. It codes for CASSEIQDYPEAFF.

This clone was seen a handful of times. The rearrangement joins TRBV29-1 to TRBJ2-2; 8 nucleotides match TRBD1. CDR3 size: 17 residues. Germline assignment: CDR1 SQVTM and CDR2 ANQGSEA. Trimming took 5 bases from V and 1 from J; bases not matched to a gene: 12. The CDR3 loop reads CSVHGASGTGNTGELFF. The DNA of the CDR3 is TGCAGCGTTCACGGGGCCTCCGGGACAGGGAACACCGGGGAGCTGTTTTTT.

V usage is TRBV2 and J usage is TRBJ2-7; TRBD1 matches 8 bases. Looked up from germline, CDR1 is SNHLY and CDR2 is FYNNEI. The CDR3 loop spans 15 amino acids. V gave up 2 bases and J gave up 2 bases; unmatched junction bases: 5. CDR3 loop: CASSERQGQAYEQYF. The CDR3 nucleotides read TGTGCCAGCAGTGAAAGACAGGGGCAAGCCTACGAGCAGTACTTC.

The chain recombines TRBV30 with TRBJ2-3; D ambiguous. The V end was cut by 4 bases, the J end by 0 bases, with 20 bases between. Germline-derived CDR1 and CDR2 are GTSNPN and SVGIG (reference sequence). CDR3 length: 17 amino acids. Here the CDR3 reads CAWNPFGWGSSTDTQYF. In nucleotides, the CDR3 is TGTGCCTGGAACCCCTTCGGGTGGGGATCTAGCACAGATACGCAGTATTTT.

The CDR3 reads CASSYGPGSHEQYF. The CDR3 DNA reads TGTGCCAGCAGTTACGGTCCAGGGTCCCACGAGCAGTACTTC. The chain has TRBV6-5 and TRBJ2-7, with D possibly matching TRBD1 (5 bases). V shed 2 bases and J shed 5 bases, with 13 bases lying between them. The CDR3 covers 14 residues. The germline V gene has CDR1 MNHEY and CDR2 SVGAGI.

The chain carries TRBV2 and TRBJ2-7; D gene uncertain. Germline CDR1 SNHLY, CDR2 FYNNEI. The CDR3 is 13 amino acids. V gave up 2 bases and J gave up 2 bases, with 7 bases separating them. The CDR3 DNA follows: TGTGCCAGCAGTGAACGGGTGACCTACGAGCAGTACTTC. It encodes CASSERVTYEQYF.

This chain links TRBV4-3 with TRBJ2-2, with D maybe TRBD1 (6 bases). CDR3 length: 19 residues. The germline V and J ends were trimmed by 0 bases and 1 base, with 18 bases remaining between them. Germline V gene data show CDR1 as LGHNA and CDR2 as YSLEER. CDR3 nucleotide sequence: TGCGCCAGCAGCCAAGATTACTGGGCGGTAGGGGGGAACACCGGGGAGCTGTTTTTT. It encodes CASSQDYWAVGGNTGELFF.

The rearrangement uses TRBV7-6 and TRBJ2-7; no firm D call. This CDR3 has 13 residues. V was shortened by 1 base and J by 5 bases, with 9 bases between the two germline ends. The germline V gene encodes CDR1 SGHVS and CDR2 FNYEAQ. The CDR3 nucleotides read TGTGCCAGCAGCTTAGGGCGGTTCAACGAGCAGTACTTC. Translation: CASSLGRFNEQYF. Filled out from reference TRBV7-6 and TRBJ2-7, the complete variable domain reads GAGVSQSPRYKVTKRGQDVALRCDPISGHVSLYWYRQALGQGPEFLTYFNYEAQQDKSGLPNDRFSAERPEGSISTLTIQRTEQRDSAMYRCASSLGRFNEQYFGPGTRLTVT.

The chain links TRBV6-5 to TRBJ2-7; D is undetermined. This CDR3 has 15 amino acids. Germline assignment: CDR1 MNHEY and CDR2 SVGAGI. V lost 7 bases, J lost 4 bases, and 20 bases lay in between. Written as DNA, the CDR3 is TGTGCCAGCACCCCCGGTATGGCTATTGGGTACGAGCAGTACTTC. Translating it yields CASTPGMAIGYEQYF.

The chain couples TRBV18 to TRBJ2-3; perhaps TRBD2 as D (6 bases). Germline assignment: CDR1 KGHSH and CDR2 LQKENI. There are 15 residues in the CDR3. Trimming took off 3 bases at V and 2 bases at J, with 12 bases between the two ends. CDR3 DNA: TGTGCCAGCTCACCCGAGGAGGGGAACACAGATACGCAGTATTTT. As protein: CASSPEEGNTDTQYF. The full variable domain, in which reference TRBV18 and TRBJ2-3 provide the parts outside the CDR3, is NAGVMQNPRHLVRRRGQEARLRCSPMKGHSHVYWYRQLPEEGLKFMVYLQKENIIDESGMPKERFSAEFPKEGPSILRIQQVVRGDSAAYFCASSPEEGNTDTQYFGPGTRLTVL.

CDR3 loop: CASGTGAYEQYF. For the CDR3, the DNA is TGTGCCAGCGGGACAGGGGCCTACGAGCAGTACTTC. The chain uses TRBV7-9 and TRBJ2-7; 10 bases fit TRBD1. Germline V gene lookup returns CDR1 SEHNR and CDR2 FQNEAQ (reference sequence). With 8 bases clipped from V and 2 bases from J, the junction kept 0 bases outside the gene matches. The CDR3 sequence is 12 residues long. Together with reference TRBV7-9 and TRBJ2-7, the CDR3 gives the full variable domain: DTGVSQNPRHKITKRGQNVTFRCDPISEHNRLYWYRQTLGQGPEFLTYFQNEAQLEKSRLLSDRFSAERPKGSFSTLEIQRTEQGDSAMYLCASGTGAYEQYFGPGTRLTVT.

This chain connects TRBV16 to TRBJ1-2; TRBD1 is a possible D gene (5 bases). V shed 0 bases and J shed 3 bases, with 8 bases lying between them. The CDR3 is 14 residues long. Germline assignment: CDR1 KGHSY and CDR2 FQNENV. CDR3 loop: CASSQSRGYYGYTF. In nucleotides, the CDR3 is TGTGCCAGCAGCCAATCTAGGGGATACTATGGCTACACCTTC.

CDR3 sequence: CASTSGGAAGELFF. CDR3 DNA sequence: TGTGCCAGCACTTCCGGGGGGGCCGCCGGGGAGCTGTTTTTT. V and J are TRBV9 and TRBJ2-2; 8 bases fit TRBD2. Germline V lookup: CDR1 SGDLS, CDR2 YYNGEE. After removal of 6 bases from V and 6 bases from J, the junction contained 7 bases not matched to a gene. This CDR3 contains 14 residues.

The rearrangement uses TRBV2 and TRBJ1-6; the match to TRBD1 covers 9 bases. The CDR3 length is 13 residues. In germline, CDR1 is SNHLY, CDR2 FYNNEI. V shed 10 bases and J 10 bases; nucleotides not matched to a gene: 8. This CDR3 is CATQDRGGSPLHF. The CDR3 DNA follows: TGTGCCACCCAGGACAGGGGCGGATCACCCCTCCACTTT.

The chain employs TRBV18 and TRBJ2-3; possible D gene TRBD2, 6 bases. Trimming cost V 2 bases and J 4 bases, with 7 bases left between them. Germline values: CDR1 KGHSH, CDR2 LQKENI. This CDR3 comprises 13 residues. The CDR3 coding sequence is TGTGCCAGCTCACCAGGAGGGGCAGATACGCAGTATTTT. Encoded protein: CASSPGGADTQYF.

V is TRBV5-1 and J is TRBJ1-1, with D unclear. V was cut by 4 bases and J by 5 bases, with 15 bases left in between. The CDR3 has 14 amino acids. The germline gives CDR1 SGHRS, CDR2 YFSETQ. In DNA form, the CDR3 reads TGCGCCAGCAGCCCGGAGGTGGGGTGGACTGAAGCTTTCTTT. Residues: CASSPEVGWTEAFF.